Listed below are T cell receptor beta chains from one sample, sequenced in a study of cytomegalovirus exposure and HLA in healthy donors. Assay: immunoSEQ multiplex PCR; the TCRdb copy retains only in-frame clones and omits some. The sample includes approximately 130,000 clones. The sequencing input was PBMCs. The source is a woman aged 55 to 70 in good health and CMV-seronegative. Each CDR3 is given with its conserved first and last residue. Fields, in order: D gene, J gene, V gene, CDR3 DNA, CDR3 protein. The D gene is left open where the match is weak.

TRBD1 | TRBJ1-2 | TRBV4-1 | TGCGCCAGCAGCTCAACAGGGGGCTATGGCTACACCTTC | CASSSTGGYGYTF
. | TRBJ2-1 | TRBV12-5 | TGTGCTAGTGGTTTGGGGTCCTCAGGGCGAAATGAGCAGTTCTTC | CASGLGSSGRNEQFF
. | TRBJ1-2 | TRBV21-1 | TGTGCCAGCAGCAAAGGGGAGGGAGGACGGGAATTTGGCTACACCTTC | CASSKGEGGREFGYTF
. | TRBJ1-3 | TRBV28 | TGTGCCAGTCTAACCAGGGGTTCTGGAAACACCATATATTTT | CASLTRGSGNTIYF
. | TRBJ1-2 | TRBV5-1 | TGCGCCAGCAGCTTGACGATTTTGAGTAGCTACACCTTC | CASSLTILSSYTF
TRBD1 | TRBJ1-6 | TRBV28 | TGTGCCAGCAGTGGACAGGGGAATTCACCCCTCCACTTT | CASSGQGNSPLHF
TRBD1 | TRBJ1-1 | TRBV2 | TGTGCCAGCAGTGATCTCCGCCCAGGGGGCCAAGCTTTCTTT | CASSDLRPGGQAFF
. | TRBJ1-2 | TRBV5-1 | TGCGCCAGCAGGTTACGACAGGTTGAGCGGTGCGTTGGCTACACCTTC | CASRLRQVERCVGYTF
. | TRBJ2-4 | TRBV6-1 | TGTGCCATCGCCGATGAGGCCAAAAACATTCAGTACTTC | CAIADEAKNIQYF
TRBD1 | TRBJ2-3 | TRBV4-2 | TGTGCCAGCAGCTCTGGGACAGGGAACCCCACAGATACGCAGTATTTT | CASSSGTGNPTDTQYF
. | TRBJ2-7 | TRBV6-1 | TGTGCCAGCACCACCCGACAGGGAGGAAGGGAGCAATACTTC | CASTTRQGGREQYF
TRBD2 | TRBJ2-1 | TRBV5-8 | TGTGCCAGCAGCACCGGGACTAGCGCTTCCTACAATGAGCAGTTCTTC | CASSTGTSASYNEQFF
. | TRBJ2-7 | TRBV2 | TGTGCCAGCAGCCTAGGGGGTGAAGGCTACGAGCAGTACTTC | CASSLGGEGYEQYF
. | TRBJ2-7 | TRBV6-6 | TGTGCCAGCTCCAGGGGACACCCCTACGAGCAGTACTTC | CASSRGHPYEQYF
. | TRBJ2-1 | TRBV7-9 | TGTGCCAGCAGCTTAAACCAGGGGAATGAGCAGTTCTTC | CASSLNQGNEQFF
. | TRBJ2-3 | TRBV9 | TGTGCCAGCAGCCTCCCGGAGGGAACGCAGTATTTT | CASSLPEGTQYF
. | TRBJ2-3 | TRBV7-9 | TGTGCCAGCAGCTTACCAACAGATACGCAGTATTTT | CASSLPTDTQYF
TRBD1 | TRBJ1-6 | TRBV5-1 | TGCGCCAGCAGCTATTCGGGACAGGGGGTGCCGCCCTATAATTCACCCCTCCACTTT | CASSYSGQGVPPYNSPLHF
TRBD2 | TRBJ2-5 | TRBV11-2 | TGTGCCAGCAGCTTATTGCGGGGGGGCCAAGAGACCCAGTACTTC | CASSLLRGGQETQYF